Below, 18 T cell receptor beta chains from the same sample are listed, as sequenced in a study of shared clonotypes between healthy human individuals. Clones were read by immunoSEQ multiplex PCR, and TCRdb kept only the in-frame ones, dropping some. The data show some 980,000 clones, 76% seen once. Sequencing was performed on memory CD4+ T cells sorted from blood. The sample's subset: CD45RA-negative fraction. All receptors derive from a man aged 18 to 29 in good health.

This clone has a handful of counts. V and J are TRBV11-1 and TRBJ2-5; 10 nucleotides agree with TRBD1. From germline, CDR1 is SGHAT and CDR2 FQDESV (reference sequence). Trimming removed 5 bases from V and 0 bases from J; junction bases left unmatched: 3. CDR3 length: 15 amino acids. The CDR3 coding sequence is TGTGCCAGCAGCCTGGGACAGGGGTACCAAGAGACCCAGTACTTC. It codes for CASSLGQGYQETQYF.

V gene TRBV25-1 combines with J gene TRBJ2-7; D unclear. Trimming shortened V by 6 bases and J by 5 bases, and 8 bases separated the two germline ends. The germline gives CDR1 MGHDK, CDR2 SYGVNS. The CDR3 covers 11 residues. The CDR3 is CASSRVHEQYF. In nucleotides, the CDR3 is TGTGCCAGCAGCCGAGTCCACGAGCAGTACTTC.

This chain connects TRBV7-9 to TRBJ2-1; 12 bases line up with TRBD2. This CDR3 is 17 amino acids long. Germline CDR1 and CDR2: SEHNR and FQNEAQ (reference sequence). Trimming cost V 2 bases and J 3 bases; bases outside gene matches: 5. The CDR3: CASSLLAGGPIYNEQFF. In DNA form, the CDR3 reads TGTGCCAGCAGCTTACTAGCGGGAGGGCCAATCTACAATGAGCAGTTCTTC.

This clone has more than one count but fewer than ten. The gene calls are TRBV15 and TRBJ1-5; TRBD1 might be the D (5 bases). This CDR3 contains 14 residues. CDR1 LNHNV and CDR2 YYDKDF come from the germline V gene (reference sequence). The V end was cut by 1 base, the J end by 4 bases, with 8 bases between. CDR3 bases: TGTGCCACCAGCAGAGGGACAAAGAATCAGCCCCAGCATTTT. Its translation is CATSRGTKNQPQHF.

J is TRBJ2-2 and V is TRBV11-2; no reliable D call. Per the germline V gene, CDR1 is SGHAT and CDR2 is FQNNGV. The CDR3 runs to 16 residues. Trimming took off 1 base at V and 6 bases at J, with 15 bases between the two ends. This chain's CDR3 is CASSLVASGPPGELFF. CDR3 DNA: TGTGCCAGCAGCTTAGTGGCTAGTGGGCCACCCGGGGAGCTGTTTTTT.

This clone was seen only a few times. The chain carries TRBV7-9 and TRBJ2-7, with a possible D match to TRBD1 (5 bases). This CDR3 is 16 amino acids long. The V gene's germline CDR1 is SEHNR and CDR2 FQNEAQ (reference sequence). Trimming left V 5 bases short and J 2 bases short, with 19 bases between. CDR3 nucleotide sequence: TGTGCCAGCAGCCCCCTGAGAACAGGTAATACCTACGAGCAGTACTTC. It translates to CASSPLRTGNTYEQYF.

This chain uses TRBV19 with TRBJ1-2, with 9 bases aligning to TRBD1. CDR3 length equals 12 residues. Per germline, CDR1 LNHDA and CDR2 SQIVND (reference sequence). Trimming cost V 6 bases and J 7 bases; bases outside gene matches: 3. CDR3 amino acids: CASRNRGLGYTF. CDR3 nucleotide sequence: TGTGCCAGTAGGAACAGGGGGCTTGGCTACACCTTC.

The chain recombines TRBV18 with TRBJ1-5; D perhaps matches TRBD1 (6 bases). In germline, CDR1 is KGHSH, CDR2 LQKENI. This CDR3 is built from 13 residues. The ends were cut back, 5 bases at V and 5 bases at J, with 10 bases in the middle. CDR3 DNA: TGTGCCAGCTCAAGGACAGATGATCAGCCCCAGCATTTT. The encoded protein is CASSRTDDQPQHF.

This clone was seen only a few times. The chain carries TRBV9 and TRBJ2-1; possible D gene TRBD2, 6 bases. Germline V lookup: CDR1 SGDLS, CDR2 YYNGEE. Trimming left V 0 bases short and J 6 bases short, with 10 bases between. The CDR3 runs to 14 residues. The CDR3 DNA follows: TGTGCCAGCAGCGTAGTCGAGACTAGCAATGAGCAGTTCTTC. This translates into CASSVVETSNEQFF. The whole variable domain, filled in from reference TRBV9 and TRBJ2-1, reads DSGVTQTPKHLITATGQRVTLRCSPRSGDLSVYWYQQSLDQGLQFLIQYYNGEERAKGNILERFSAQQFPDLHSELNLSSLELGDSALYFCASSVVETSNEQFFGPGTRLTVL.

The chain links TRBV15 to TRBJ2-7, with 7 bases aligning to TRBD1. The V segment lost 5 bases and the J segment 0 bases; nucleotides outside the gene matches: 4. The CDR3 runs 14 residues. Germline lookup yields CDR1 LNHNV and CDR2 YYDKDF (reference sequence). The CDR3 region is CATSRWDSSYEQYF. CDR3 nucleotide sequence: TGTGCCACCAGCCGTTGGGACAGCTCCTACGAGCAGTACTTC.

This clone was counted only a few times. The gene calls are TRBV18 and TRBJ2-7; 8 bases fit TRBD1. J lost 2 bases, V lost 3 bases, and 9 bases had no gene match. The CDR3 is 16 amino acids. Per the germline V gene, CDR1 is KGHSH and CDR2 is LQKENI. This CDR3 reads CASSPGPGQAAYEQYF. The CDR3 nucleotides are TGTGCCAGCTCACCCGGACCGGGACAGGCGGCCTACGAGCAGTACTTC.

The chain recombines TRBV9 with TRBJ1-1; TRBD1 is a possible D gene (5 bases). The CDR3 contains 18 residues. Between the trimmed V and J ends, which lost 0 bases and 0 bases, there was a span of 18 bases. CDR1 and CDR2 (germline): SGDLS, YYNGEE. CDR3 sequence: CASSVVERGEGMNTEAFF. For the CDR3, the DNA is TGTGCCAGCAGCGTAGTGGAGAGGGGAGAGGGTATGAACACTGAAGCTTTCTTT. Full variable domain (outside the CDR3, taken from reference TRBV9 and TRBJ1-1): DSGVTQTPKHLITATGQRVTLRCSPRSGDLSVYWYQQSLDQGLQFLIQYYNGEERAKGNILERFSAQQFPDLHSELNLSSLELGDSALYFCASSVVERGEGMNTEAFFGQGTRLTVV.

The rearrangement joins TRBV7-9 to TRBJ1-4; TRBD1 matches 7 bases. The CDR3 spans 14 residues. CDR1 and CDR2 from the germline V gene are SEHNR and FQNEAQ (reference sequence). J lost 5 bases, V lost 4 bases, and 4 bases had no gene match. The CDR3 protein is CASSWSTGNEKLFF. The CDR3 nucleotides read TGTGCCAGCAGCTGGTCGACAGGGAATGAAAAACTGTTTTTT.

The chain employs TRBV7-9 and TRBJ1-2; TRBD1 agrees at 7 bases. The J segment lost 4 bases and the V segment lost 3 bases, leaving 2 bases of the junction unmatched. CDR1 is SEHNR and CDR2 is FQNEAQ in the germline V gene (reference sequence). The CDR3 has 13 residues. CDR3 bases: TGTGCCAGCAGCTTTAGGGACAGCTATGGCTACACCTTC. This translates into CASSFRDSYGYTF.

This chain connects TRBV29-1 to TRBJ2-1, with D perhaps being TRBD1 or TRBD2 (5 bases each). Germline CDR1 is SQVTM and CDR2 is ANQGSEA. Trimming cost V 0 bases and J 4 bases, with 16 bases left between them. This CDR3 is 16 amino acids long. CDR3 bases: TGCAGCGTTGAAGATGGGGGACCGTTCCTGTACAATGAGCAGTTCTTC. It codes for CSVEDGGPFLYNEQFF.

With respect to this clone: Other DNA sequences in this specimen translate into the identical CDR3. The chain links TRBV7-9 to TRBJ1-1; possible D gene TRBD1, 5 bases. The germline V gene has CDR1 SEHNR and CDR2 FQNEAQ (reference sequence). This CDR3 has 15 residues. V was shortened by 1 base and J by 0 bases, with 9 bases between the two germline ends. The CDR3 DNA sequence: TGTGCCAGCAGCTTAGGGGGACGGTTGAACACTGAAGCTTTCTTT. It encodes CASSLGGRLNTEAFF. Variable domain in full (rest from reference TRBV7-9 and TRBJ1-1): DTGVSQNPRHKITKRGQNVTFRCDPISEHNRLYWYRQTLGQGPEFLTYFQNEAQLEKSRLLSDRFSAERPKGSFSTLEIQRTEQGDSAMYLCASSLGGRLNTEAFFGQGTRLTVV.

CDR3 amino acids: CSLGPGYGYTF. The CDR3, as DNA: TGCAGTTTGGGGCCTGGCTATGGCTACACCTTC. The V gene is TRBV20-1, the J gene TRBJ1-2; D is possibly TRBD1 (5 bases). The V end lost 8 bases, the J end lost 4 bases, and 11 bases lay between the germline ends. The CDR3 runs to 11 residues. Germline V lookup: CDR1 DFQATT, CDR2 SNEGSKA (reference sequence).

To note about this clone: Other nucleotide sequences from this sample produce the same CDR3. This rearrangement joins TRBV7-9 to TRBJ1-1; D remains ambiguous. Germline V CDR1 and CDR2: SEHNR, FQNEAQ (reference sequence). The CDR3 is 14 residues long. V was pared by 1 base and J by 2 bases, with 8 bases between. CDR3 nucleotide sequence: TGTGCCAGCAGCTTAGACGGAGGTAACACTGAAGCTTTCTTT. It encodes CASSLDGGNTEAFF.